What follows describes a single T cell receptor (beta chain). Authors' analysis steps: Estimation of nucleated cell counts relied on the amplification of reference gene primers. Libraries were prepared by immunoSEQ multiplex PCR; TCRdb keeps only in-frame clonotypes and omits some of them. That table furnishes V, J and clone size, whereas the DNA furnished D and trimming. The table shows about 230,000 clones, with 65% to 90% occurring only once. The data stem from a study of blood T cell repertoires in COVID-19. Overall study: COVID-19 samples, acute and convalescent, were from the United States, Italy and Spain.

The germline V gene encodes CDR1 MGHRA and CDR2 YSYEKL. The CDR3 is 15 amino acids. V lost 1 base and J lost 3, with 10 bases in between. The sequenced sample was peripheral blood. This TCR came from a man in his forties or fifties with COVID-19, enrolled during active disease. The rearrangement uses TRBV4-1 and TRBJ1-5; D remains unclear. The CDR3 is CASSQAGHNNQPQHF. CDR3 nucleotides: TGCGCCAGCAGCCAAGCTGGGCACAACAATCAGCCCCAGCATTTT.